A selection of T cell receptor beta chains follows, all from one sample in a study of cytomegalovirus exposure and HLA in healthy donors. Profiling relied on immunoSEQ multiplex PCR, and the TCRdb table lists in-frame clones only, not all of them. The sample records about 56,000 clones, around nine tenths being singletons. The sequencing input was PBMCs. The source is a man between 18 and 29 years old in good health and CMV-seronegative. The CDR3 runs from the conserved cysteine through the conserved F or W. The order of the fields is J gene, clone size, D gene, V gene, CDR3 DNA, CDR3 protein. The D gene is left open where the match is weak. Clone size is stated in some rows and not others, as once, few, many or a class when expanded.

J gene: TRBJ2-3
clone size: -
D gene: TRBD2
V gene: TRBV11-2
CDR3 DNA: TGTGCCAGCAGCTCTGTTAGCGGGAAGCCACAGAGCACGCAGTATTTT
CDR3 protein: CASSSVSGKPQSTQYF

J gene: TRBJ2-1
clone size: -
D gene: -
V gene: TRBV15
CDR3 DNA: TGTGCCACCAGCAGAGATTTCTTGGGACTGAGCTCCTACAATGAGCAGTTCTTC
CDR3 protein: CATSRDFLGLSSYNEQFF

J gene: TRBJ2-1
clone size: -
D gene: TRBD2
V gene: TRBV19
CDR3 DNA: TGTGCCAGTAGTATCTTATTGGGACTAGCGGGAGTTGAGCAGTTCTTC
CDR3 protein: CASSILLGLAGVEQFF

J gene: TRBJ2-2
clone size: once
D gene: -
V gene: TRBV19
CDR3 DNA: TGTGCCAGTAGTTCGGACAGCCTCACCGGGGAGCTGTTTTTT
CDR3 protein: CASSSDSLTGELFF

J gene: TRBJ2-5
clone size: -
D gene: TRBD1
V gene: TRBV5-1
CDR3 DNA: TGCGCCAGCAGCCCGGGACAGAGGACCCAAGAGACCCAGTACTTC
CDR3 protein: CASSPGQRTQETQYF

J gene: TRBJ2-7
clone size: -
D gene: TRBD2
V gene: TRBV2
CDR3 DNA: TGTGCCAGCAAAAAGGGACTAGCGGGAGTTCTCGAGCAGTACTTC
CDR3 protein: CASKKGLAGVLEQYF

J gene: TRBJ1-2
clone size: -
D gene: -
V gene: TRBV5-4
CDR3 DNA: TGTGCCAGCAGCTTCCAGGGAAATGGCTACACCTTC
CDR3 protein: CASSFQGNGYTF

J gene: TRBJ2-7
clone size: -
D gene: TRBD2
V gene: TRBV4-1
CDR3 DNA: TGCGCCAGCAGCACCCGACTAGCGGGGAAACCCTACGAGCAGTACTTC
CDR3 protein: CASSTRLAGKPYEQYF

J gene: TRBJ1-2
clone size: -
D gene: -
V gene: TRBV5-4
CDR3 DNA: TGTGCCAGCAGCTCGACTGCTTATGGCTACACCTTC
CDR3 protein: CASSSTAYGYTF

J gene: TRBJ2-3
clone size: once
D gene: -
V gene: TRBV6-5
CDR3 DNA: TGTGCCAGCAGTCGCGGGCAGAGCACAGATACGCAGTATTTT
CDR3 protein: CASSRGQSTDTQYF

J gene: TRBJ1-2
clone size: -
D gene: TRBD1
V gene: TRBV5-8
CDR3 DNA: TGTGCCAGCAGCTTGGGGCCGGGACAGTCCTATGGCTACACCTTC
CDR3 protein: CASSLGPGQSYGYTF

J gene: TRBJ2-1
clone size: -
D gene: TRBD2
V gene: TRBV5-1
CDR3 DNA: TGCGCCAGTCGGACTAGCTACTACAATGAGCAGTTCTTC
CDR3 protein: CASRTSYYNEQFF

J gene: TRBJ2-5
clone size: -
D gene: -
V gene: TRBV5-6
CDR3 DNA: TGTGCCAGCAGCTTGGGCCTAGCCGCCCCAGAGACCCAGTACTTC
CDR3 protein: CASSLGLAAPETQYF

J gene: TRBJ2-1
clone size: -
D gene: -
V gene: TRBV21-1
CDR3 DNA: TGTGCCAGCAGCAGAGTAGGGGTTGAGCAGTTCTTC
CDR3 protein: CASSRVGVEQFF

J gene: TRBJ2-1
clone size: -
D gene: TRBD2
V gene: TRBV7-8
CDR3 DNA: TGTGCCAGCAGCCCGCACTCTAGCGGAGAAACCTACAATGAGCAGTTCTTC
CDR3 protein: CASSPHSSGETYNEQFF

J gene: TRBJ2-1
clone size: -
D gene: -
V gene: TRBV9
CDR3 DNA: TGTGCCAGCAGCGTAGACGGGGTCCCCTACAATGAGCAGTTCTTC
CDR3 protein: CASSVDGVPYNEQFF

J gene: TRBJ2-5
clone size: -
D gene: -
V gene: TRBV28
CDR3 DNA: TGTGCCAGCAGTTTACAGGGTTCGTTAGAGACCCAGTACTTC
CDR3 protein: CASSLQGSLETQYF

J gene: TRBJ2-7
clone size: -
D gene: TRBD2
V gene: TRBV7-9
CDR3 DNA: TGTGCCAGCAGCGTCCGAGCGGGAGACAGTTCCGAGCAGTACTTC
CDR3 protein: CASSVRAGDSSEQYF

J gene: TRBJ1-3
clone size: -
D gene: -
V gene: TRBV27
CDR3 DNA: TGTGCCAGCTCCCACGGGGACACCATATATTTT
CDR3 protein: CASSHGDTIYF

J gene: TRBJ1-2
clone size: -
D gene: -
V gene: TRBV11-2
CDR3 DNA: TGTGCCAGCAGCTTCCCAACAATCGGGACAACGCTTTATGGCTACACCTTC
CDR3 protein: CASSFPTIGTTLYGYTF

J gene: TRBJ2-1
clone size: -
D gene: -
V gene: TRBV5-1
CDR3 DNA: TGCGCCAGCGGCTTGCAAGGGGTAGACAATGAGCAGTTCTTC
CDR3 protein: CASGLQGVDNEQFF

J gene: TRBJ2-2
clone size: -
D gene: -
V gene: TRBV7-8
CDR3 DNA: TGTGCCAGCAGCTTAGCGCTTAGTCAGCGGAACGTCCAATCGAACACCGGGGAGCTGTTTTTT
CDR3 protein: CASSLALSQRNVQSNTGELFF

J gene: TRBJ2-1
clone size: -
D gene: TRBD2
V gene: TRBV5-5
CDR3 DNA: TGTGCCAGCAGCAATAGGACTAGCGGGAGGTACAATGAGCAGTTCTTC
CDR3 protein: CASSNRTSGRYNEQFF

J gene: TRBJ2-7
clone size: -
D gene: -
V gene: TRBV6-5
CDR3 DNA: TGTGCCAGCAGTTACTGGAGCGAGCAGTACTTC
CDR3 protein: CASSYWSEQYF

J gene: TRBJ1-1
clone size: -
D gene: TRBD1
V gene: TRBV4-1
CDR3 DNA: TGCGCCAGCAGCCGAGACAGGGGGATGGACACTGAAGCTTTCTTT
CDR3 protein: CASSRDRGMDTEAFF

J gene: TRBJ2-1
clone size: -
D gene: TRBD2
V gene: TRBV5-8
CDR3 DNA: TGTGCCAGCAGCGAAGGGACTAGCGGGGGTAGGAACAATGAGCAGTTCTTC
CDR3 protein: CASSEGTSGGRNNEQFF

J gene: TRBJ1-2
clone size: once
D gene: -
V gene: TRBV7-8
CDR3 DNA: TGTGCCAGCAGCTTAGAGGCCGGAGGCAGGGGCTACACCTTC
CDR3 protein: CASSLEAGGRGYTF

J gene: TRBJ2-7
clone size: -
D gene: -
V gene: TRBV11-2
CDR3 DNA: TGTGCCAGCAGCGCGCCAGACAGGCGCCTCTCCTACGAGCAGTACTTC
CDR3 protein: CASSAPDRRLSYEQYF

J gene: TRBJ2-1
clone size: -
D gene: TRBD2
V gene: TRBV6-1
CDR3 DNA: TGTGCCAGCAGCGCTGAGGGGACTAGCGGCCATGAGCAGTTCTTC
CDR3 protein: CASSAEGTSGHEQFF